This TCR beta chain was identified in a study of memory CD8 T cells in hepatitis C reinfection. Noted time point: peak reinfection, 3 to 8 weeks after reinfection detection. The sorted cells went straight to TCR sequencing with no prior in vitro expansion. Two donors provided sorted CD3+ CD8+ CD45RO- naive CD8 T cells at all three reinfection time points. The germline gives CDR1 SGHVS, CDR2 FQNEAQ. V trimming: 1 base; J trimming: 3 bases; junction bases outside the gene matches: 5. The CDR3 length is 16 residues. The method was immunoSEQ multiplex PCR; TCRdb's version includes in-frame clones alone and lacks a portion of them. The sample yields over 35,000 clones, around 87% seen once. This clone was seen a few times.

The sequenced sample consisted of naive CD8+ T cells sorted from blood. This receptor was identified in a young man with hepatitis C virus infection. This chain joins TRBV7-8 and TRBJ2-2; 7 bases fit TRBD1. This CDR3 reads CASSLVAQGDTGELFF. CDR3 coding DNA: TGTGCCAGCAGCTTAGTTGCGCAGGGGGACACCGGGGAGCTGTTTTTT.